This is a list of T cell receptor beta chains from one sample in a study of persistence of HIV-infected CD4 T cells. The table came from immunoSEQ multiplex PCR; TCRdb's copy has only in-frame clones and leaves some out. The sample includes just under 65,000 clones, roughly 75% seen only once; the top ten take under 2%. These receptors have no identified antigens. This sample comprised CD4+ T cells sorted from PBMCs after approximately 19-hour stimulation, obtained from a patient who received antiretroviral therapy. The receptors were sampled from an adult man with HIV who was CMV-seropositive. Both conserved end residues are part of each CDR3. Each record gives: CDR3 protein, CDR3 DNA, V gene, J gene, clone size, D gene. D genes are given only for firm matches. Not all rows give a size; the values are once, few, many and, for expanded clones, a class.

CDR3: CASSLNSNQPQHF
DNA: TGTGCCAGCAGCTTGAATAGCAATCAGCCCCAGCATTTT
V: TRBV7-8
J: TRBJ1-5
size: medium-sized
D: -

CDR3: CASSEDRVDQPQHF
DNA: TGTGCCAGCAGCGAAGACAGGGTTGATCAGCCCCAGCATTTT
V: TRBV2
J: TRBJ1-5
size: -
D: TRBD1

CDR3: CASSQGVRATEAFF
DNA: TGCGCCAGCAGCCAGGGGGTTCGGGCCACTGAAGCTTTCTTT
V: TRBV5-1
J: TRBJ1-1
size: -
D: TRBD1

CDR3: CASSQERDRGLLGYTF
DNA: TGTGCCAGCAGCCAAGAGAGGGACAGGGGACTATTGGGCTACACCTTC
V: TRBV4-2
J: TRBJ1-2
size: -
D: TRBD1

CDR3: CASTRVGDLPNQPQHF
DNA: TGTGCCAGCACCCGAGTGGGTGACCTTCCCAATCAGCCCCAGCATTTT
V: TRBV7-9
J: TRBJ1-5
size: -
D: -

CDR3: CASSYLRQWETQYF
DNA: TGCGCCAGCAGCTACTTACGACAGTGGGAGACCCAGTACTTC
V: TRBV5-1
J: TRBJ2-5
size: -
D: -

CDR3: CASSGTGPNSPLHF
DNA: TGTGCCAGCAGCGGGACAGGGCCAAATTCACCCCTCCACTTT
V: TRBV7-8
J: TRBJ1-6
size: few
D: TRBD1

CDR3: CASSSKILISGNTIYF
DNA: TGTGCCAGCAGTTCGAAGATCTTGATCTCTGGAAACACCATATATTTT
V: TRBV28
J: TRBJ1-3
size: -
D: -

CDR3: CASSYTGNQPQHF
DNA: TGCGCCAGCAGTTATACAGGGAATCAGCCCCAGCATTTT
V: TRBV10-2
J: TRBJ1-5
size: -
D: -

CDR3: CASSYQGPPDGELFF
DNA: TGTGCCAGCAGTTACCAGGGACCGCCGGACGGGGAGCTGTTTTTT
V: TRBV6-5
J: TRBJ2-2
size: -
D: -

CDR3: CASSTGIYNYGYTF
DNA: TGTGCCAGCAGTACTGGGATCTATAACTATGGCTACACCTTC
V: TRBV28
J: TRBJ1-2
size: -
D: -

CDR3: CATSVGGSSYEQYF
DNA: TGTGCCACCAGTGTCGGGGGAAGCTCCTACGAGCAGTACTTC
V: TRBV24-1
J: TRBJ2-7
size: -
D: -

CDR3: CASSLFAVTDTQYF
DNA: TGTGCCAGCAGCTTGTTTGCGGTTACAGATACGCAGTATTTT
V: TRBV5-5
J: TRBJ2-3
size: -
D: -

CDR3: CASSLERGPIYEQYF
DNA: TGTGCCAGCAGTTTAGAAAGGGGACCAATTTACGAGCAGTACTTC
V: TRBV6-5
J: TRBJ2-7
size: -
D: -

CDR3: CASRGQDAGELFF
DNA: TGTGCCAGCCGTGGACAGGACGCCGGGGAGCTGTTTTTT
V: TRBV12-3/TRBV12-4
J: TRBJ2-2
size: once
D: TRBD1

CDR3: CASHRAGQPQHF
DNA: TGTGCCAGCCACAGGGCGGGTCAGCCCCAGCATTTT
V: TRBV12-3/TRBV12-4
J: TRBJ1-5
size: few
D: -

CDR3: CASSSGTGSAYEQYF
DNA: TGTGCCAGCAGCTCCGGGACAGGGTCAGCCTACGAGCAGTACTTC
V: TRBV28
J: TRBJ2-7
size: -
D: TRBD1

CDR3: CASSPRRKVTEAFF
DNA: TGTGCCAGCTCACCGCGCCGGAAGGTGACTGAAGCTTTCTTT
V: TRBV18
J: TRBJ1-1
size: -
D: -

CDR3: CASSREPGANEKLFF
DNA: TGTGCCAGCAGCCGGGAACCGGGGGCTAATGAAAAACTGTTTTTT
V: TRBV5-4
J: TRBJ1-4
size: -
D: -

CDR3: CASAGTGVFNYGYTF
DNA: TGTGCCAGCGCTGGGACAGGGGTCTTTAACTATGGCTACACCTTC
V: TRBV27
J: TRBJ1-2
size: -
D: TRBD1

CDR3: CASSQDTVKTVPDSPLHF
DNA: TGTGCCAGCAGCCAAGATACCGTCAAGACAGTCCCAGATTCACCCCTCCACTTT
V: TRBV14
J: TRBJ1-6
size: once
D: -

CDR3: CASSLGRTMGTGELFF
DNA: TGTGCCAGTAGCCTGGGACGGACAATGGGCACCGGGGAGCTGTTTTTT
V: TRBV19
J: TRBJ2-2
size: many
D: -

CDR3: CASSLRGELGNQPQHF
DNA: TGCGCCAGCAGCCTCCGCGGGGAATTAGGCAATCAGCCCCAGCATTTT
V: TRBV4-1
J: TRBJ1-5
size: -
D: -

CDR3: CASSPGTGQLNTEAFF
DNA: TGTGCCAGCTCGCCCGGGACAGGACAATTGAACACTGAAGCTTTCTTT
V: TRBV18
J: TRBJ1-1
size: -
D: TRBD1

CDR3: CASSPTGTVYGYTF
DNA: TGTGCCAGCAGCCCGACCGGGACAGTCTATGGCTACACCTTC
V: TRBV14
J: TRBJ1-2
size: once
D: TRBD1

CDR3: CAWSYQGSGYTF
DNA: TGTGCCTGGAGTTACCAGGGGAGTGGCTACACCTTC
V: TRBV30
J: TRBJ1-2
size: -
D: -

CDR3: CASSLDSLSVGELFF
DNA: TGCGCCAGCAGCTTGGACAGCCTCTCAGTGGGGGAGCTGTTTTTT
V: TRBV5-1
J: TRBJ2-2
size: few
D: -

CDR3: CASRQTFSNQPQHF
DNA: TGTGCCAGCAGGCAGACATTTAGCAATCAGCCCCAGCATTTT
V: TRBV6-5
J: TRBJ1-5
size: -
D: -

CDR3: CASSEASGQLLSGNTIYF
DNA: TGTGCCAGCAGTGAAGCGTCGGGACAGCTTCTCTCTGGAAACACCATATATTTT
V: TRBV6-1
J: TRBJ1-3
size: -
D: TRBD1